This record covers a single T cell receptor beta chain. The data derive from a study of T cells after yellow fever vaccination. TCRdb reanalysed the 5' RACE reads using MiXCR and keeps one entry per CDR3 protein. Of about 330,000 distinct CDR3 sequences in the sample, roughly 8.3% were seen once. The CDR3 totals 18 residues. V was pared by 4 bases and J by 2 bases, with 22 bases between. Germline V lookup: CDR1 MGHRA, CDR2 YSYEKL. The V gene is TRBV4-1, the J gene TRBJ2-3; TRBD2 is a possible D gene (5 bases). This TCR derives from a young man who received the YFV17D yellow fever vaccine. Sequencing was performed on PBMCs, taken about 49 days after the first yellow fever vaccination. CDR3 DNA sequence: TGCGCCAGCAGCCCCGGGATACCAGTCGGTCGCCTCACAGATACGCAGTATTTT. This translates into CASSPGIPVGRLTDTQYF.